A selection of T cell receptor beta chains follows, all from one sample in a study of blood T cell repertoires in COVID-19. The repertoire was sequenced with immunoSEQ multiplex PCR; TCRdb's copy has only in-frame clones and lacks some. The sample holds fewer than 200,000 clones, approximately 85% seen once. The sample comprised peripheral blood. The receptors here all came from a man aged 55 to 70 who had recovered from COVID-19. The CDR3 runs from the conserved cysteine through the conserved F or W. The D gene is left open where the match is weak. Clone size is shown for a subset of rows, as once, few, many or a class of expanded clone.

>.|few|TRBV7-9|TRBJ1-2
CASSHTDRPYGYTF
TGTGCCAGCAGCCATACGGACAGACCCTATGGCTACACCTTC
>.|.|TRBV28|TRBJ1-2
CASSLRGNYGYTF
TGTGCCAGCAGTTTGCGGGGGAACTATGGCTACACCTTC
>TRBD2|.|TRBV3-1/TRBV3-2|TRBJ2-1
CATTVAGGHEQFF
TGTGCCACCACGGTAGCGGGGGGACATGAGCAGTTCTTC
>.|.|TRBV27|TRBJ2-2
CASRFNSANTGELFF
TGTGCCAGCAGATTTAACAGTGCGAACACCGGGGAGCTGTTTTTT
>.|.|TRBV9|TRBJ1-1
CAIPWGVWTEAFF
TGTGCCATCCCTTGGGGGGTTTGGACTGAAGCTTTCTTT
>TRBD2|.|TRBV7-2|TRBJ2-3
CASSPLAGGLGTDTQYF
TGTGCCAGCAGCCCGTTAGCGGGGGGCCTTGGCACAGATACGCAGTATTTT
>TRBD1|.|TRBV11-2|TRBJ2-5
CASSPRGTGDGKTQYF
TGTGCCAGCAGCCCACGGGGCACAGGGGATGGAAAGACCCAGTACTTC
>TRBD1|.|TRBV19|TRBJ2-6
CASSIRGTLTPGANVLTF
TGTGCCAGTAGTATCAGGGGGACCCTGACCCCTGGGGCCAACGTCCTGACTTTC
>TRBD1|few|TRBV5-1|TRBJ2-7
CASSFGTGGGEQYF
TGCGCCAGCAGCTTTGGGACAGGGGGCGGTGAGCAGTACTTC
>TRBD1|.|TRBV18|TRBJ2-7
CASSPRDRYEQYF
TGTGCCAGCTCACCAAGGGACAGATACGAGCAGTACTTC
>.|.|TRBV5-1|TRBJ1-1
CASSSAGATEAFF
TGCGCCAGCAGCTCCGCGGGGGCCACTGAAGCTTTCTTT
>.|few|TRBV28|TRBJ2-5
CASSSADDIQETQYF
TGTGCCAGCAGTTCCGCCGACGACATCCAAGAGACCCAGTACTTC
>TRBD1|.|TRBV18|TRBJ1-2
CASSPRTGGYGYTF
TGTGCCAGCTCACCGCGGACAGGGGGATATGGCTACACCTTC
>.|.|TRBV3-1/TRBV3-2|TRBJ2-1
CASSQEVLGAGVGGPDEQFF
TGTGCCAGCAGCCAAGAAGTTCTCGGGGCCGGGGTCGGGGGTCCGGATGAGCAGTTCTTC
>TRBD1|.|TRBV9|TRBJ1-6
CASSVATWDRDSPLHF
TGTGCCAGCAGCGTAGCTACTTGGGACAGGGATTCACCCCTCCACTTT
>TRBD2|.|TRBV5-1|TRBJ2-1
CASSPGTSASYNEQFF
TGCGCCAGCAGCCCTGGGACTAGTGCTTCCTACAATGAGCAGTTCTTC
>TRBD1|.|TRBV5-1|TRBJ1-5
CASSLQGGQPQHF
TGCGCCAGCAGCTTACAGGGGGGTCAGCCCCAGCATTTT
>.|medium-sized|TRBV5-1|TRBJ1-1
CASSFLGGPNTEAFF
TGCGCCAGCAGCTTCCTCGGGGGACCGAACACTGAAGCTTTCTTT
>TRBD1|.|TRBV2|TRBJ1-2
CASSPGTGGAIYGYTF
TGTGCCAGCAGTCCCGGGACAGGGGGCGCAATCTATGGCTACACCTTC
>.|.|TRBV5-5|TRBJ2-5
CASSFGGRGYGETQYF
TGTGCCAGCAGCTTTGGGGGGAGAGGGTATGGAGAGACCCAGTACTTC
>TRBD1|once|TRBV5-4|TRBJ1-1
CASSLVDRGPKMNTEAFF
TGTGCCAGCAGCTTGGTTGACAGGGGTCCAAAAATGAACACTGAAGCTTTCTTT
>.|.|TRBV19|TRBJ1-3
CASSIVYHRTSGNTIYF
TGTGCCAGTAGTATCGTTTATCACAGGACAAGTGGAAACACCATATATTTT
>TRBD1|.|TRBV5-1|TRBJ1-6
CASRTGVSYNSPLHF
TGCGCCAGCCGGACAGGGGTCTCCTATAATTCACCCCTCCACTTT
>TRBD1|.|TRBV7-3|TRBJ2-5
CASGRQGGETQYF
TGTGCCAGCGGCAGACAGGGGGGAGAGACCCAGTACTTC
>.|once|TRBV6-1|TRBJ1-1
CASSEYPNTEAFF
TGTGCCAGCAGTGAATATCCCAACACTGAAGCTTTCTTT
>TRBD1|.|TRBV5-1|TRBJ1-1
CASSYRDSLNTEAFF
TGCGCCAGCAGCTACCGGGACAGCCTAAACACTGAAGCTTTCTTT
>.|.|TRBV6-2/TRBV6-3|TRBJ1-1
CASSYSVGGTEAFF
TGTGCCAGCAGTTACTCGGTGGGGGGCACTGAAGCTTTCTTT
>TRBD1|.|TRBV9|TRBJ1-3
CASSAKGQPTISGNTIYF
TGTGCCAGCAGCGCAAAGGGACAGCCGACGATCTCTGGAAACACCATATATTTT
>TRBD1|once|TRBV6-5|TRBJ2-1
CASSHRGYNEQFF
TGTGCCAGCAGCCACAGGGGATACAATGAGCAGTTCTTC
>.|.|TRBV14|TRBJ2-7
CASSQDTSKRYF
TGTGCCAGCAGCCAAGACACCTCCAAGAGGTACTTC
>TRBD1|.|TRBV29-1|TRBJ1-5
CSVLTGQVNQPQHF
TGCAGCGTATTAACGGGACAGGTGAATCAGCCCCAGCATTTT
>.|.|TRBV18|TRBJ1-1
CASSRGGENTEAFF
TGTGCCAGCTCACGGGGAGGGGAGAACACTGAAGCTTTCTTT
>.|few|TRBV21-1|TRBJ2-7
CARICSSYEQYF
TGTGCCAGGATTTGTAGCTCCTACGAGCAGTACTTC
>TRBD1|.|TRBV18|TRBJ1-5
CASSSTPTGVNQPQHF
TGTGCCAGCTCATCCACGCCCACAGGGGTCAATCAGCCCCAGCATTTT
>.|.|TRBV3-1/TRBV3-2|TRBJ1-2
CASSHGQPYGYTF
TGTGCCAGCAGCCACGGACAGCCCTATGGCTACACCTTC
>TRBD2|.|TRBV5-8|TRBJ2-1
CASSPRWSGGAGNEQFF
TGTGCCAGCAGCCCCCGTTGGAGCGGGGGGGCCGGGAATGAGCAGTTCTTC
>TRBD1|.|TRBV29-1|TRBJ1-1
CSVERGLSNTEAFF
TGCAGCGTTGAGAGGGGGCTCTCGAACACTGAAGCTTTCTTT
>TRBD2|.|TRBV11-2|TRBJ2-1
CASSLERGGNEQFF
TGTGCCAGCAGCTTGGAGCGGGGGGGGAATGAGCAGTTCTTC
>TRBD1|once|TRBV7-2|TRBJ2-7
CASSWAGDRDEQYF
TGTGCCAGCAGCTGGGCGGGGGACAGGGACGAGCAGTACTTC
>TRBD2|.|TRBV7-3|TRBJ2-3
CASSLTPSGGPDTQYF
TGTGCCAGCAGCTTAACACCTAGCGGGGGGCCTGATACGCAGTATTTT
>TRBD1|.|TRBV5-6|TRBJ1-2
CASSSWTGGDYGYTF
TGTGCCAGCAGCTCCTGGACAGGGGGAGACTATGGCTACACCTTC
>TRBD1|few|TRBV14|TRBJ2-2
CASSPHRDRRGELFF
TGTGCCAGCAGCCCTCACCGGGACAGAAGAGGGGAGCTGTTTTTT
>.|.|TRBV21-1|TRBJ2-7
CASSNGTSGDTYEQYF
TGTGCCAGCAGCAACGGGACTAGCGGGGACACCTACGAGCAGTACTTC
>.|.|TRBV6-5|TRBJ2-1
CASGSVGYNEQFF
TGTGCCAGCGGGAGCGTCGGCTACAATGAGCAGTTCTTC
>TRBD2|.|TRBV9|TRBJ2-1
CASSDGGAYNEQFF
TGTGCCAGCAGCGACGGGGGGGCTTACAATGAGCAGTTCTTC
>TRBD1|.|TRBV6-6|TRBJ1-2
CASSQGAEGYTF
TGTGCCAGCAGTCAGGGGGCGGAGGGCTACACCTTC
>TRBD1|.|TRBV2|TRBJ1-5
CASRQGQNQPQHF
TGTGCCAGCAGACAGGGGCAAAATCAGCCCCAGCATTTT
>TRBD2|.|TRBV9|TRBJ2-5
CASSWRGRQETQYF
TGTGCCAGCAGCTGGCGGGGGAGGCAAGAGACCCAGTACTTC